Below are 25 T cell receptor beta chains sequenced from a single sample in a study of OX40 agonist ivuxolimab in advanced cancers. Sequenced by immunoSEQ multiplex PCR; TCRdb stores in-frame clones only, minus some. The sample lists around 80,000 clones, 92% occurring once. Sample: CD4+ or CD8+ T cells sorted from blood, taken in a trial of the OX40 agonist ivuxolimab. The receptor source for this set is an adult with an advanced solid tumor such as melanoma, head and neck, liver or kidney cancer.

The genes are TRBV7-9 and TRBJ1-4, with a tentative D call TRBD1 (5 bases). CDR1 is SEHNR and CDR2 is FQNEAQ in the germline V gene (reference sequence). Deletions cut 2 bases from V and 7 bases from J, with 20 bases between. The CDR3 has 17 residues. In nucleotides, the CDR3 is TGTGCCAGCAGCTTAAATTTACAGGAGTCTCATCCTGAAAAACTGTTTTTT. Translating gives CASSLNLQESHPEKLFF. The full variable domain, completed using reference TRBV7-9 and TRBJ1-4, is DTGVSQNPRHKITKRGQNVTFRCDPISEHNRLYWYRQTLGQGPEFLTYFQNEAQLEKSRLLSDRFSAERPKGSFSTLEIQRTEQGDSAMYLCASSLNLQESHPEKLFFGSGTQLSVL.

The CDR3 here is CASSTTDTQYF. Written as DNA, the CDR3 is TGTGCCAGCAGCACCACAGATACGCAGTATTTT. The chain employs TRBV13 and TRBJ2-3; D is uncertain. The V end was cut by 5 bases, the J end by 2 bases, with 2 bases between. The CDR3 contains 11 residues. Germline V gene data show CDR1 as PRHDT and CDR2 as FYEKMQ (reference sequence).

The V and J genes are TRBV7-9 and TRBJ2-7, with D tentatively TRBD2 (5 bases). The CDR3 is made up of 15 amino acids. Deletions cut 1 base from V and 3 bases from J, with 13 bases between. Germline V gene sequence: CDR1 SEHNR, CDR2 FQNEAQ (reference sequence). The DNA for the CDR3 is TGTGCCAGCAGCTTAGATCGGCTAGCCGGCTACGAGCAGTACTTC. Its translation is CASSLDRLAGYEQYF.

This CDR3 is CASSPPISGEFYEQFF. The CDR3 DNA follows: TGTGCCAGCTCACCCCCTATTAGCGGGGAATTCTATGAGCAGTTCTTC. The chain joins TRBV18 to TRBJ2-1; TRBD2 matches 8 bases. J gave up 8 bases and V 3 bases, and 12 bases lay outside the gene matches. The CDR3 has 16 residues. Germline CDR1 is KGHSH and CDR2 is LQKENI.

This chain links TRBV7-9 with TRBJ2-3; D unclear. Germline V lookup: CDR1 SEHNR, CDR2 FQNEAQ (reference sequence). CDR3 length equals 15 residues. Trimming stripped 8 bases from V and 3 bases from J, with 18 bases between. The CDR3 DNA sequence: TGTGCCAGCCTAGTCCCGGGCAGTGGGACAGATACGCAGTATTTT. It translates to CASLVPGSGTDTQYF. Looking up the rest from reference TRBV7-9 and TRBJ2-3 gives the full variable domain: DTGVSQNPRHKITKRGQNVTFRCDPISEHNRLYWYRQTLGQGPEFLTYFQNEAQLEKSRLLSDRFSAERPKGSFSTLEIQRTEQGDSAMYLCASLVPGSGTDTQYFGPGTRLTVL.

This clone was observed once. V and J are TRBV2 and TRBJ1-6; TRBD1 is a possible D gene (6 bases). The ends were cut back, 10 bases at V and 6 bases at J, with 16 bases in the middle. From germline, CDR1 is SNHLY and CDR2 FYNNEI. The CDR3 covers 14 residues. The CDR3, as DNA: TGTGCCAATACTCGGGACACCCTTAATTCACCCCTCCACTTT. Encoded protein: CANTRDTLNSPLHF.

In this sample, this clone turned up a few times. J is TRBJ2-7 and V is TRBV7-9; 11 bases are shared with TRBD2. The junction had 2 bases not matched to a gene; V was cut back by 4 bases and J by 0 bases. The CDR3 is 15 amino acids. Per the germline V gene, CDR1 is SEHNR and CDR2 is FQNEAQ (reference sequence). In DNA form, the CDR3 reads TGTGCCAGCAGCTGGACTAGCGGGTACTCCTACGAGCAGTACTTC. It yields the protein CASSWTSGYSYEQYF.

Only a few counts were recorded for this clone. V and J are TRBV7-9 and TRBJ1-2, with 8 bases fitting TRBD1. Germline assignment: CDR1 SEHNR and CDR2 FQNEAQ (reference sequence). The CDR3 contains 13 residues. Trimming cost V 4 bases and J 8 bases; bases outside gene matches: 6. CDR3 in DNA: TGTGCCAGCAGCTGGGACAGGCTATTAGGCTACACCTTC. Protein product: CASSWDRLLGYTF.

This clone has a single count. This chain links TRBV13 with TRBJ2-1; 9 positions agree with TRBD2. The germline CDR1 and CDR2 sequences are PRHDT and FYEKMQ (reference sequence). The CDR3 extends over 14 amino acids. The V gene end was trimmed by 5 bases and the J gene end by 7 bases; junction bases not matched to a gene: 6. The CDR3 sequence: CASSMTSGENEQFF. CDR3 DNA sequence: TGTGCCAGCAGCATGACTAGCGGCGAGAATGAGCAGTTCTTC.

The gene calls are TRBV2 and TRBJ2-3; D remains ambiguous. Trimming took 2 bases from V and 1 from J, leaving 19 bases between them. The CDR3 spans 18 residues. Germline CDR1 is SNHLY and CDR2 is FYNNEI. In nucleotides, the CDR3 is TGTGCCAGCAGTGAACTCTTTACTTATGTACTGGGCACAGATACGCAGTATTTT. It encodes CASSELFTYVLGTDTQYF.

V gene TRBV2 combines with J gene TRBJ1-5; TRBD1 matches at 9 bases. CDR1 and CDR2 (germline): SNHLY, FYNNEI. J gave up 5 bases and V 5 bases, and 10 bases lay outside the gene matches. The CDR3 covers 16 residues. CDR3 region: CASSHETGGFYQPQHF. CDR3 nucleotide sequence: TGTGCCAGCAGTCATGAAACAGGGGGCTTTTATCAGCCCCAGCATTTT.

V gene TRBV11-3 combines with J gene TRBJ2-6; D possibly uses TRBD1 or TRBD2 (5 bases each). Per the germline V gene, CDR1 is SGHNT and CDR2 is YENEEA. Trimming cost V 0 bases and J 0 bases, with 12 bases left between them. The CDR3 loop spans 18 amino acids. The CDR3 reads CASSLDPPGASGANVLTF. The CDR3 DNA reads TGTGCCAGCAGCTTAGATCCCCCCGGGGCCTCTGGGGCCAACGTCCTGACTTTC.

The rearrangement uses TRBV7-9 and TRBJ1-1; D perhaps matches TRBD1 (5 bases). V lost 1 base, J lost 4 bases, and 10 bases lay in between. The CDR3 covers 14 residues. Germline values: CDR1 SEHNR, CDR2 FQNEAQ (reference sequence). The CDR3 region is CASSLVQGATEAFF. The CDR3 DNA follows: TGTGCCAGCAGCTTAGTGCAGGGAGCCACTGAAGCTTTCTTT. Filled out from reference TRBV7-9 and TRBJ1-1, the complete variable domain reads DTGVSQNPRHKITKRGQNVTFRCDPISEHNRLYWYRQTLGQGPEFLTYFQNEAQLEKSRLLSDRFSAERPKGSFSTLEIQRTEQGDSAMYLCASSLVQGATEAFFGQGTRLTVV.

The chain uses TRBV14 and TRBJ2-5; D call uncertain. Germline CDR1 and CDR2: SGHDN and FVKESK. This CDR3 region has 14 residues. The V gene lost 2 bases and the J gene lost 4 bases, with 11 bases spanning the gap. The CDR3 reads CASSQFRAGETQYF. The CDR3 DNA is TGTGCCAGCAGCCAATTTCGTGCAGGAGAGACCCAGTACTTC.

This clone was seen a single time. The V call is TRBV27, the J call TRBJ2-4; D is perhaps TRBD1 (6 bases). Trimming removed 4 bases from V and 7 bases from J, with 17 bases in between. Germline CDR1 MNHEY, CDR2 SMNVEV (reference sequence). The CDR3 spans 15 residues. In nucleotides, the CDR3 is TGTGCCAGCAGTTATAGGGGACACTCTGGGAACATTCAGTACTTC. Protein sequence: CASSYRGHSGNIQYF.

This rearrangement joins TRBV4-3 to TRBJ1-3, with 8 bases aligning to TRBD1. The ends lost 1 base at V and 4 bases at J; junction bases unmatched: 21. This CDR3 is built from 21 residues. Germline V gene lookup returns CDR1 LGHNA and CDR2 YSLEER. CDR3 DNA: TGCGCCAGCAGCCAAGGGGCCACCGCAAGGGACAGGACAGTAGAAGGAAACACCATATATTTT. Its protein product is CASSQGATARDRTVEGNTIYF.

A word on this clone: Other DNA sequences within the sample encode an identical CDR3. The chain has TRBV11-1 and TRBJ1-1, with D perhaps matching TRBD1 (5 bases). Germline CDR1 is SGHAT and CDR2 is FQDESV (reference sequence). Trimming shortened V by 6 bases and J by 3 bases, and 14 bases separated the two germline ends. The CDR3 has 14 amino acids. Here the CDR3 reads CASSLSTGHTEAFF. CDR3 in DNA: TGTGCCAGCAGTCTCAGCACAGGACACACTGAAGCTTTCTTT.

This clone was recorded only once. The chain recombines TRBV12-5 with TRBJ1-2; tentatively, D is TRBD1 (5 bases). The germline V and J ends were trimmed by 0 bases and 4 bases, with 15 bases remaining between them. Germline V gives CDR1 LGHNT, CDR2 FRNRAP. This CDR3 is built from 16 residues. The DNA for the CDR3 is TGTGCTAGTGGTTTGGTAAAAACTTCGGGGCCCTATGGCTACACCTTC. Translation gives CASGLVKTSGPYGYTF.

This chain joins TRBV5-4 and TRBJ2-2; D might be TRBD2 (6 bases). This CDR3 contains 15 residues. V was trimmed by 0 bases and J by 1 base, leaving 7 bases between them. Germline CDR1 reads SGHNT; CDR2 reads YYREEE (reference sequence). As DNA, the CDR3 is TGTGCCAGCAGCTTGGTAGCGGAGAACACCGGGGAGCTGTTTTTT. It translates to CASSLVAENTGELFF.

The rearrangement uses TRBV7-8 and TRBJ1-1, with D possibly being TRBD1 (5 bases). From germline, CDR1 is SGHVS and CDR2 FQNEAQ. Trimming took off 1 base at V and 1 base at J, with 13 bases between the two ends. This CDR3 spans 16 amino acids. The CDR3 is CASSLVPGRPNTEAFF. CDR3 coding DNA: TGTGCCAGCAGCTTAGTACCGGGACGGCCGAACACTGAAGCTTTCTTT.

The chain couples TRBV7-9 to TRBJ1-1; tentatively, D is TRBD1 (5 bases). V gave up 2 bases and J gave up 6 bases, with 16 bases separating them. In germline, CDR1 is SEHNR, CDR2 FQNEAQ (reference sequence). The CDR3 sequence is 15 residues long. This CDR3 is CASSLRDARSPEAFF. CDR3 sequence (DNA): TGTGCCAGCAGCTTACGGGACGCCCGCAGTCCTGAAGCTTTCTTT. Full variable domain (remainder filled in from reference TRBV7-9 and TRBJ1-1): DTGVSQNPRHKITKRGQNVTFRCDPISEHNRLYWYRQTLGQGPEFLTYFQNEAQLEKSRLLSDRFSAERPKGSFSTLEIQRTEQGDSAMYLCASSLRDARSPEAFFGQGTRLTVV.

This clone showed up just a few times. This chain uses TRBV4-1 with TRBJ1-6; no clear D. Per germline, CDR1 MGHRA and CDR2 YSYEKL. This CDR3 contains 16 residues. Trimming left V 1 base short and J 7 bases short, with 14 bases between. The CDR3 sequence is CASSQVLTATNSPLHF. CDR3 bases: TGCGCCAGCAGCCAAGTTCTCACAGCGACGAATTCACCCCTCCACTTT.

The chain combines TRBV19 with TRBJ1-5; D is possibly TRBD1 (6 bases). CDR1 and CDR2 from the germline V gene are LNHDA and SQIVND (reference sequence). The CDR3 consists of 15 residues. Trimming removed 0 bases from V and 3 bases from J, with 9 bases in between. In nucleotides, the CDR3 is TGTGCCAGTAGTATAGAGTCAGGGGTCAATCAGCCCCAGCATTTT. Amino acid sequence: CASSIESGVNQPQHF.

This clone was seen at least ten times. The genes are TRBV6-4 and TRBJ2-2; 11 nucleotides line up with TRBD2. This CDR3 is built from 14 residues. The junction had 9 bases not matched to a gene; V was cut back by 11 bases and J by 7 bases. Germline V CDR1 and CDR2: MRHNA, SNTAGT. The CDR3 reads CARNSGGALGELFF. CDR3 DNA: TGTGCCCGGAATAGCGGGGGGGCCCTCGGGGAGCTGTTTTTT.

The rearrangement uses TRBV10-3 and TRBJ2-1; 8 bases map to TRBD2. The ends lost 4 bases at V and 3 bases at J; junction bases unmatched: 2. The CDR3 is made up of 14 amino acids. CDR1 ENHRY and CDR2 SYGVKD come from the germline V gene. The CDR3 DNA follows: TGTGCCATCAGTGTGGCGGGGGGCTACAATGAGCAGTTCTTC. Protein sequence: CAISVAGGYNEQFF.